The source of this T cell receptor beta chain is a study of CD8+ T cells in alopecia areata. As for the study in general: Tofacitinib administration to treated patients was oral, at 5 to 10 mg twice daily. Using the percentage of affected scalp area, treated patients' severity was scored. The study, taken as a whole, reports: Researchers report lesional scalp, most notably alopecia totalis/universalis, outstripped normal scalp in clonality.

Treatment in this sample: oral pan-JAK inhibitor, 5-10 mg twice daily. In the case of this clone: Antigen unknown.

The germline V gene has CDR1 SGHAT and CDR2 FQNNGV. The CDR3 loop spans 13 amino acids. Trimming pared 0 bases from V and 4 bases from J, leaving 6 bases between. The sequencing template was cDNA reverse transcribed from extracted RNA. Assay: immunoSEQ multiplex PCR; the TCRdb copy retains only in-frame clones and omits some. The table includes roughly 120,000 clones, 56% detected once. The chain couples TRBV11-2 to TRBJ2-5, with D perhaps TRBD1 (6 bases). Specimen: CD4+ T cells sorted from blood, collected at week 24, from a patient treated with tofacitinib. The TCR originated in a human donor with alopecia areata. CDR3 residues: CASSLDRGETQYF. CDR3 in DNA: TGTGCCAGCAGCTTAGACAGGGGAGAGACCCAGTACTTC.